These 16 T cell receptor beta chains came from one sample sequenced in a study of shared clonotypes between healthy human individuals. Repertoires were generated with immunoSEQ multiplex PCR, while TCRdb's copy carries only in-frame clones and drops some. Of millions of clones listed, over 85% were seen once; the top ten hold 0.1% to 0.15%. Source material: naive CD4+ T cells sorted from blood. Indicated subset: CD45RA+ positively selected. Receptor source: a man aged 18 to 29 in good health.

The genes are TRBV7-8 and TRBJ1-1, with D uncertain. The CDR3 runs to 13 residues. Germline-derived CDR1 and CDR2 are SGHVS and FQNEAQ. Between the trimmed V and J ends, which lost 1 base and 4 bases, there was a span of 7 bases. For the CDR3, the DNA is TGTGCCAGCAGCTTAGTTGGCTCCACTGAAGCTTTCTTT. Its protein product is CASSLVGSTEAFF.

The V call is TRBV6-1, the J call TRBJ2-7, with 11 bases fitting TRBD1. Germline CDR1 reads MNHNS; CDR2 reads SASEGT. CDR3 length equals 13 residues. With V trimmed by 6 bases and J by 4 bases, 2 bases remained unmatched. The CDR3 spells CASRRDRGYEQYF. CDR3 coding DNA: TGTGCCAGCAGGAGGGACAGGGGGTACGAGCAGTACTTC.

In the case of this clone: This CDR3 is also generated by other DNA sequences in the sample. V usage is TRBV2 and J usage is TRBJ1-5; D gene ambiguous. Trimming removed 2 bases from V and 2 bases from J, with 7 bases in between. There are 14 residues in the CDR3. Germline V lookup: CDR1 SNHLY, CDR2 FYNNEI. This CDR3 reads CASSESGGNQPQHF. CDR3 coding DNA: TGTGCCAGCAGTGAATCCGGGGGCAATCAGCCCCAGCATTTT.

This chain joins TRBV2 and TRBJ1-3; 8 bases line up with TRBD1. The CDR3 loop spans 15 amino acids. Per germline, CDR1 SNHLY and CDR2 FYNNEI. The V and J ends lost 6 bases and 2 bases, in that order; junction bases with no gene match: 6. CDR3 DNA: TGTGCCAGCAGCGCCCAGGGGGCGCCTGGAAACACCATATATTTT. It specifies CASSAQGAPGNTIYF.

The rearrangement uses TRBV6-1 and TRBJ2-7; the match to TRBD1 covers 7 bases. With V trimmed by 9 bases and J by 1 base, 9 bases remained unmatched. CDR1 is MNHNS and CDR2 is SASEGT in the germline V gene. This CDR3 is built from 14 residues. The CDR3 DNA is TGTGCCAGTAACTCAGGGGGAAAATCCTACGAGCAGTACTTC. Its translation is CASNSGGKSYEQYF.

J is TRBJ2-2 and V is TRBV7-3, with D maybe TRBD1 (5 bases). The CDR3 sequence is 15 residues long. Between the trimmed V and J ends, which lost 4 bases and 5 bases, there was a span of 14 bases. Germline values: CDR1 SGHTA, CDR2 FQGTGA. The CDR3 loop reads CASSSQGLKTGELFF. The CDR3 DNA reads as TGTGCCAGCAGCTCCCAGGGTTTGAAGACCGGGGAGCTGTTTTTT.

The chain uses TRBV7-2 and TRBJ2-5; tentatively, D is TRBD2 (6 bases). This CDR3 comprises 14 residues. Germline V gene sequence: CDR1 SGHTA, CDR2 FQGNSA. Between the trimmed V and J ends, which lost 3 bases and 4 bases, there was a span of 12 bases. The CDR3 region has the DNA TGTGCCAGCAGCTTTAGGTGGGGGGTAGAGACCCAGTACTTC. It encodes CASSFRWGVETQYF.

The gene calls are TRBV27 and TRBJ2-1; the match to TRBD2 covers 8 bases. CDR1 is MNHEY, CDR2 SMNVEV, per germline (reference sequence). Trimming took 2 bases from V and 5 from J; bases not matched to a gene: 2. CDR3 length: 14 amino acids. CDR3 coding DNA: TGTGCCAGCAGTTTAAGCGGGAGAAACAATGAGCAGTTCTTC. Its protein is CASSLSGRNNEQFF.

This sequence joins TRBV30 and TRBJ1-2; weak D call: TRBD1 (6 bases). Trimming shortened V by 6 bases and J by 2 bases, and 13 bases separated the two germline ends. Germline V CDR1 and CDR2: GTSNPN, SVGIG (reference sequence). There are 13 residues in the CDR3. The CDR3 coding sequence is TGTGCCTGTGGGACAATGGAAAACTATGGCTACACCTTC. It translates to CACGTMENYGYTF.

This chain links TRBV6-5 with TRBJ2-7, with D perhaps assigned TRBD1 or TRBD2 (5 bases each). The V gene's germline CDR1 is MNHEY and CDR2 SVGAGI. The CDR3 is 13 amino acids. Trimming removed 7 bases from V and 2 bases from J, with 12 bases in between. The CDR3 protein is CASTYRTPYEQYF. The CDR3 DNA follows: TGTGCCAGCACCTACAGGACTCCCTACGAGCAGTACTTC.

The rearrangement joins TRBV27 to TRBJ2-4; TRBD2 matches at 8 bases. Germline assignment: CDR1 MNHEY and CDR2 SMNVEV (reference sequence). The CDR3 loop spans 15 amino acids. Trimming at V came to 4 bases and at J to 6 bases, leaving 8 bases not matched to a gene. CDR3 region: CASSSGREGLNIQYF. The CDR3 DNA reads TGTGCCAGCAGTTCCGGACGGGAGGGCCTAAACATTCAGTACTTC.

The chain has TRBV28 and TRBJ1-6; D is ambiguous. This CDR3 spans 13 amino acids. V lost 4 bases and J 7 bases, leaving 8 bases between the germline ends. CDR1 is MDHEN, CDR2 SYDVKM, per germline. The CDR3 spells CASSSGINSPLHF. DNA for the CDR3: TGTGCCAGCAGTTCCGGTATCAATTCACCCCTCCACTTT.

CDR3 sequence (DNA): TGTGCCAGCAGCGACGGGACAGAAAGAGAAGCTTTCTTT. The encoded protein is CASSDGTEREAFF. This chain uses TRBV5-6 with TRBJ1-1; 7 bases agree with TRBD1. CDR1 SGHDT and CDR2 YYEEEE come from the germline V gene. Trimming at V came to 4 bases and at J to 8 bases, leaving 8 bases not matched to a gene. The CDR3 totals 13 residues.

Comment on this clone: This same CDR3 is encoded by further DNA sequences in the sample. The J gene is TRBJ2-7, the V gene TRBV5-1, with TRBD1 as a possible D gene (5 bases). The CDR3 runs 15 residues. V was trimmed by 0 bases and J by 4 bases, leaving 14 bases between them. Germline assignment: CDR1 SGHRS and CDR2 YFSETQ. The CDR3 DNA reads TGCGCCAGCAGCTTGGGGGGCACTTCCCCTTACGAGCAGTACTTC. It translates to CASSLGGTSPYEQYF.

This rearrangement joins TRBV6-5 to TRBJ2-3; 8 nucleotides line up with TRBD2. Germline V gives CDR1 MNHEY, CDR2 SVGAGI. V trimming: 8 bases; J trimming: 7 bases; junction bases outside the gene matches: 11. The length of the CDR3 is 14 residues. CDR3 nucleotide sequence: TGTGCCAGCGCCATAGCGGGGAGGAAAAATACGCAGTATTTT. This sequence encodes CASAIAGRKNTQYF.

Concerning this clone: Being one base from a much bigger clone, this may be a read error. The chain couples TRBV4-2 to TRBJ2-2; possibly TRBD2 for D (6 bases). CDR1 is LGHNA, CDR2 YNFKEQ, per germline. This CDR3 region has 15 residues. Here the CDR3 reads CASSQRELRGGELLF. The CDR3 DNA sequence: TGTGCCAGCAGCCAACGGGAGCTTAGGGGCGGGGAGCTGCTTTTT.